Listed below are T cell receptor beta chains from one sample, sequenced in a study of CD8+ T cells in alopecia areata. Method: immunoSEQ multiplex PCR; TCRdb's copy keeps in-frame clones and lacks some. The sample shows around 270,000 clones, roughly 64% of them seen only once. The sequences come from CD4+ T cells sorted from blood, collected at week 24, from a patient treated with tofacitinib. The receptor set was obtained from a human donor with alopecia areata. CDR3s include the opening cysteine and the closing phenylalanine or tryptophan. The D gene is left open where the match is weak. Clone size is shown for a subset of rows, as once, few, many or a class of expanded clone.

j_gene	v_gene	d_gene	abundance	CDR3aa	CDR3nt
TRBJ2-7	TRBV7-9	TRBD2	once	CASSHPPLAGTLYEQYF	TGTGCCAGCAGCCACCCCCCCTTAGCGGGGACTCTTTACGAGCAGTACTTC
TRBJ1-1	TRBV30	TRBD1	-	CAWKTGVSAFF	TGTGCCTGGAAGACAGGGGTTTCAGCTTTCTTT
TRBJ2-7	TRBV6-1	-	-	CASSSTGFGEQYF	TGTGCCAGCAGTTCAACGGGTTTTGGAGAGCAGTACTTC
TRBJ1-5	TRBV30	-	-	CAWSGGSYQPQHF	TGTGCCTGGAGTGGGGGCAGTTATCAGCCCCAGCATTTT
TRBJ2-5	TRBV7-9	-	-	CASSLVRGLRTQYF	TGTGCCAGCAGCTTAGTGCGGGGGCTTCGGACCCAGTACTTC
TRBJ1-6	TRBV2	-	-	CASSVRVDSPLHF	TGTGCCAGCAGTGTCAGGGTAGACTCACCCCTCCACTTT
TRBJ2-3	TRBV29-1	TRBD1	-	CSGQGGQLSTDTQYF	TGCAGCGGCCAAGGGGGACAGCTTAGCACAGATACGCAGTATTTT
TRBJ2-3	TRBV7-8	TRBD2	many	CASSLGGGAGTDTQYF	TGTGCCAGCAGCTTGGGCGGGGGGGCCGGCACAGATACGCAGTATTTT
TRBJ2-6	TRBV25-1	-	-	CASSEYRNSGANVLTF	TGTGCCAGCAGTGAATATAGAAACTCTGGGGCCAACGTCCTGACTTTC
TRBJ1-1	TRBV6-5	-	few	CASSPQGNTEAFF	TGTGCCAGCAGTCCGCAGGGTAACACTGAAGCTTTCTTT
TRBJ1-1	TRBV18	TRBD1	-	CASSPVGQGFTEAFF	TGTGCCAGCTCCCCCGTGGGACAGGGGTTCACTGAAGCTTTCTTT
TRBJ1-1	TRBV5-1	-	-	CASSSLGQNTEAFF	TGCGCCAGCAGCTCCCTAGGACAGAACACTGAAGCTTTCTTT
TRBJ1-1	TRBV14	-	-	CASSQGRYTEAFF	TGTGCCAGCAGCCAAGGGCGATACACTGAAGCTTTCTTT
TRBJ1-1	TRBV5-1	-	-	CASSLDRNTEAFF	TGCGCCAGCAGCTTGGACAGGAACACTGAAGCTTTCTTT
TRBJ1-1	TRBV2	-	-	CASRNWDVMNTEAFF	TGTGCCAGCAGGAATTGGGACGTCATGAACACTGAAGCTTTCTTT
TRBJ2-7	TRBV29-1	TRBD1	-	CSVQQGFYSYEQYF	TGCAGCGTTCAACAGGGGTTTTACTCCTACGAGCAGTACTTC
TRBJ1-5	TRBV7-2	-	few	CASSFGGDQPQHF	TGTGCCAGCAGCTTTGGGGGAGATCAGCCCCAGCATTTT
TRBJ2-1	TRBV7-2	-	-	CASSPLTEQFF	TGTGCCAGCAGCCCCCTTACCGAGCAGTTCTTC
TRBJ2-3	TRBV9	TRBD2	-	CASSPRLAGVPSTDTQYF	TGTGCCAGCAGCCCCCGACTAGCGGGGGTCCCCAGCACAGATACGCAGTATTTT
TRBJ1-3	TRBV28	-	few	CASSPGNGNTIYF	TGTGCCAGCAGCCCTGGAAACGGAAACACCATATATTTT
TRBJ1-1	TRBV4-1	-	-	CASRAERVTEAFF	TGCGCCAGCAGAGCCGAGAGGGTCACTGAAGCTTTCTTT
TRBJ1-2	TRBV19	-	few	CASSIDSGTTYGYTF	TGTGCCAGTAGTATAGATTCGGGAACAACTTATGGCTACACCTTC
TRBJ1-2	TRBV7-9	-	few	CASSTRNGYTF	TGTGCCAGCAGCACCCGGAATGGCTACACCTTC
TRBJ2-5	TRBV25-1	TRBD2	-	CASRPAGQETQYF	TGTGCCAGCAGACCAGCGGGGCAAGAGACCCAGTACTTC
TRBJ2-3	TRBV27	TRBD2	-	CASSLRGTWTSGGYTDTQYF	TGTGCCAGCAGTTTGAGAGGAACCTGGACTAGCGGGGGTTACACAGATACGCAGTATTTT
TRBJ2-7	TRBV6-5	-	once	CASSPGTYEQYF	TGTGCCAGCAGCCCCGGGACCTACGAGCAGTACTTC
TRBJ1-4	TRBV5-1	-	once	CASSPGQTNEKLFF	TGCGCCAGCAGCCCGGGACAAACTAATGAAAAACTGTTTTTT
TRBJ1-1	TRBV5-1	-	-	CASRKGQLTEAFF	TGCGCCAGCAGAAAAGGACAGCTCACTGAAGCTTTCTTT
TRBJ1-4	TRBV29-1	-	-	CSVLGESSTNEKLFF	TGCAGCGTCCTCGGGGAATCATCAACTAATGAAAAACTGTTTTTT
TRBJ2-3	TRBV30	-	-	CAWSSLDTQYF	TGTGCCTGGAGTTCCCTAGATACGCAGTATTTT
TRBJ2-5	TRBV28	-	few	CASSEPGRLEETQYF	TGTGCCAGCAGTGAGCCGGGACGGCTAGAAGAGACCCAGTACTTC
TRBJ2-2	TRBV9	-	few	CASSGRGLNTGELFF	TGTGCCAGCAGCGGCAGGGGTCTCAACACCGGGGAGCTGTTTTTT
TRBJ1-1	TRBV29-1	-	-	CSGAGRMNTETFF	TGCAGCGGCGCGGGACGCATGAACACTGAAACTTTCTTT
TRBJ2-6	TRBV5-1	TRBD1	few	CASSLEGRGGPSSGANVLTF	TGCGCCAGCAGCTTGGAGGGTAGAGGGGGCCCCTCCTCTGGGGCCAACGTCCTGACTTTC
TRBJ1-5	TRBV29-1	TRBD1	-	CSVAGQGEKYSNQPQHF	TGCAGCGTGGCCGGACAGGGAGAAAAGTATAGCAATCAGCCCCAGCATTTT
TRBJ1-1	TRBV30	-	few	CAWIVKGGGVAFF	TGTGCCTGGATTGTGAAGGGAGGAGGAGTAGCTTTCTTT
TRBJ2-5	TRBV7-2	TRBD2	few	CASSKTSGGFEETQYF	TGTGCCAGCAGCAAGACTAGCGGGGGGTTTGAGGAGACCCAGTACTTC
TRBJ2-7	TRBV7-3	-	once	CASSPDGYEQYF	TGTGCCAGCAGCCCGGACGGCTACGAGCAGTACTTC
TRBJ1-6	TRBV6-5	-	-	CASSWTGRDSPLHF	TGTGCCAGCAGTTGGACGGGGAGGGATTCACCCCTCCACTTT
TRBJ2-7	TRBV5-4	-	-	CASSAGTYEQYF	TGTGCCAGCAGCGCGGGGACCTACGAGCAGTACTTC
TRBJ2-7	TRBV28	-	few	CASSSTSSYEQYF	TGTGCCAGCAGTTCCACTTCGTCCTACGAGCAGTACTTC
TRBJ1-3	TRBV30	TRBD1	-	CAWSVVRQGASGNTIYF	TGTGCCTGGAGTGTCGTCAGACAGGGGGCCAGTGGAAACACCATATATTTT
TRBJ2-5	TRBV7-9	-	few	CASSLKETQYF	TGTGCCAGCAGCTTAAAAGAGACCCAGTACTTC
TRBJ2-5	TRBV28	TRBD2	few	CASSSPGGTGTQYF	TGTGCCAGCAGTTCCCCGGGGGGAACGGGGACCCAGTACTTC
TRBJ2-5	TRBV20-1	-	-	CSARGETQYF	TGCAGCGCTCGGGGGGAGACCCAGTACTTC
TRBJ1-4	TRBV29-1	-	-	CSGTTTNEKLFF	TGCAGTGGGACGACAACTAATGAAAAACTGTTTTTT
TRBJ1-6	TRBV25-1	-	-	CASSEGIPNSPLHF	TGTGCCAGCAGTGAAGGGATCCCTAATTCACCCCTCCACTTT
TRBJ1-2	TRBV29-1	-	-	CSVEDLSGSSPYYGYTF	TGCAGCGTTGAAGATCTGTCAGGGTCATCACCCTACTATGGCTACACCTTC
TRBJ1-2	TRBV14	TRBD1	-	CASSQWTGAPPSYGYTF	TGTGCCAGCAGCCAATGGACAGGGGCCCCACCCTCCTATGGCTACACCTTC
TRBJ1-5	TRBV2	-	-	CASSETTTNQPQHF	TGTGCCAGCAGTGAAACGACAACTAATCAGCCCCAGCATTTT
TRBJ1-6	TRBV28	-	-	CASSSYNAAASPLHF	TGTGCCAGCAGTTCTTATAATGCTGCCGCTTCACCCCTCCACTTT
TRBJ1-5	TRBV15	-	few	CATSRDTPYLSNQPQHF	TGTGCCACCAGCAGAGATACTCCTTACCTTAGCAATCAGCCCCAGCATTTT
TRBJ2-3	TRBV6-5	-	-	CASSYGGTDTQYF	TGTGCCAGCAGTTACGGCGGCACAGATACGCAGTATTTT
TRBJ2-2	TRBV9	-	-	CASSVVGTGELFF	TGTGCCAGCAGCGTAGTTGGAACCGGGGAGCTGTTTTTT